This T cell receptor beta chain is drawn from a study of blood T cell repertoires in COVID-19. Study overall: Collection of acute and convalescent COVID-19 samples took place in the United States, Italy and Spain.

Original handling: Amplifying reference gene primers gave estimates of nucleated cell counts. Sequenced by immunoSEQ multiplex PCR; TCRdb stores in-frame clones only, minus some. For V, J and clone size, that table is used; D and trimming come from the DNA. The sample has 300,000 to 350,000 clones, about nine tenths seen once. This clone appeared a single time. The clonotype comes from a man aged 25-40 years with COVID-19, enrolled during active disease. Sequencing input: peripheral blood.

CDR3 DNA: TGTGCCAGCAGAGCACTAGCGGGAGGGAATGAGCAGTTCTTC. Its translation: CASRALAGGNEQFF. This sequence joins TRBV6-4 and TRBJ2-1, with 13 bases identical to TRBD2. In germline, CDR1 is MRHNA, CDR2 SNTAGT. CDR3 size: 14 residues. Germline trimming cut 6 bases from V and 7 bases from J; bases unmatched to any gene: 3.